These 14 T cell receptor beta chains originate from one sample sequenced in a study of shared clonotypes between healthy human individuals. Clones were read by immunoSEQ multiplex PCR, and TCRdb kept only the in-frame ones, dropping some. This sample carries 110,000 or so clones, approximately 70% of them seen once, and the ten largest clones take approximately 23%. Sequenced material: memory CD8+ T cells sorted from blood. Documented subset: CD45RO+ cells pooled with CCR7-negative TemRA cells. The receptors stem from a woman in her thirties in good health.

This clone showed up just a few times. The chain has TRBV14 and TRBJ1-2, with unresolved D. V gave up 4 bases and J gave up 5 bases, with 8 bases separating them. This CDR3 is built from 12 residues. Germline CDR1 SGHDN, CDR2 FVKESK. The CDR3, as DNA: TGTGCCAGCAGCCTCGGTAAATATGGCTACACCTTC. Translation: CASSLGKYGYTF.

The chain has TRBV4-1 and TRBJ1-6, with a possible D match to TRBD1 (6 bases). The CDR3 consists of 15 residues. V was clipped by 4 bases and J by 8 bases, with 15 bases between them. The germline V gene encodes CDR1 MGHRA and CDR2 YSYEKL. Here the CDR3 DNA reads TGCGCCAGCAGCCTCACAGGGCCGGGGTATTCACCCCTCCACTTT. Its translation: CASSLTGPGYSPLHF.

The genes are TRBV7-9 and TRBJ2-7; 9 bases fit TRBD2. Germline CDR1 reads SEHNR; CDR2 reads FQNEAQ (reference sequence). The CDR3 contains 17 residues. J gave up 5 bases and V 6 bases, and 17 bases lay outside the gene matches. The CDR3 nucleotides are TGTGCCAGCAGGAAGGGGGCTAGCGGGGCCAATCAGGACGAGCAGTACTTC. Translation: CASRKGASGANQDEQYF. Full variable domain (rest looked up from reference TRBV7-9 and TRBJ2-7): DTGVSQNPRHKITKRGQNVTFRCDPISEHNRLYWYRQTLGQGPEFLTYFQNEAQLEKSRLLSDRFSAERPKGSFSTLEIQRTEQGDSAMYLCASRKGASGANQDEQYFGPGTRLTVT.

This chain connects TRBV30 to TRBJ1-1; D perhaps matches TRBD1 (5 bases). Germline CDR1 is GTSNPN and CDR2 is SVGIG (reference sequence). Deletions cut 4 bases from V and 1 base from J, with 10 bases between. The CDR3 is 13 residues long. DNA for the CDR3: TGTGCCTGGAATAGGGGTGGGAACACTGAAGCTTTCTTT. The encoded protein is CAWNRGGNTEAFF.

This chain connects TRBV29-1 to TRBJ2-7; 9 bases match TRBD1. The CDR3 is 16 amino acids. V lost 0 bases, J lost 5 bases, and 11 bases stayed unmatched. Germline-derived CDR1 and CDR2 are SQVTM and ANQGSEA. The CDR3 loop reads CSVEDSAGQGTNEQYF. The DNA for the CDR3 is TGCAGCGTTGAAGATTCGGCTGGACAGGGGACCAACGAGCAGTACTTC.

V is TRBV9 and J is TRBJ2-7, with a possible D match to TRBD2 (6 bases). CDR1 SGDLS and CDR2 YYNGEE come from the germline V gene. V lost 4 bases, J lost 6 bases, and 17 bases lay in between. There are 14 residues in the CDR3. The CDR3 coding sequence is TGTGCCAGCAGCCCCACGGACTATATGAGCGAGCAGTACTTC. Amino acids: CASSPTDYMSEQYF. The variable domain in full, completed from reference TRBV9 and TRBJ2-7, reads DSGVTQTPKHLITATGQRVTLRCSPRSGDLSVYWYQQSLDQGLQFLIQYYNGEERAKGNILERFSAQQFPDLHSELNLSSLELGDSALYFCASSPTDYMSEQYFGPGTRLTVT.

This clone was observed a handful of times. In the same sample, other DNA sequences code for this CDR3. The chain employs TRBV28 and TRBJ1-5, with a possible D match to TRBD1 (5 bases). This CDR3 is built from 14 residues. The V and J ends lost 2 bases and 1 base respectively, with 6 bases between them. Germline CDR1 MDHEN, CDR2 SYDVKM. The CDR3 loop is CASSLRQSNQPQHF. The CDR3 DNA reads TGTGCCAGCAGTTTACGACAGAGCAATCAGCCCCAGCATTTT.

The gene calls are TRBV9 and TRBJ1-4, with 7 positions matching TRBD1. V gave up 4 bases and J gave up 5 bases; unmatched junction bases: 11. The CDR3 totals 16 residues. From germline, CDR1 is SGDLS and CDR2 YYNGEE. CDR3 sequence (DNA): TGTGCCAGCAGCCCCCGACAGGGCGCGAGAAATGAAAAACTGTTTTTT. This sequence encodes CASSPRQGARNEKLFF.

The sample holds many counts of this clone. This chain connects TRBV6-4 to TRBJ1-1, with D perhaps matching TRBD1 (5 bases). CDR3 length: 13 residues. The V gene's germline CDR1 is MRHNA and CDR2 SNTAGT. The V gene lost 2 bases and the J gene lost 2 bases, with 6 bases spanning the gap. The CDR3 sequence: CASSDGDNTEAFF. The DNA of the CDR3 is TGTGCCAGCAGTGACGGGGACAACACTGAAGCTTTCTTT.

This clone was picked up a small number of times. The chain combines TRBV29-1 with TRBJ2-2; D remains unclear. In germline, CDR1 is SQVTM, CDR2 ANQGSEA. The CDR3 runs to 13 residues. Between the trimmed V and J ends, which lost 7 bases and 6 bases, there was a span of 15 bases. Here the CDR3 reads CSGMGSIPGELFF. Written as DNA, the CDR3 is TGCAGCGGCATGGGATCGATCCCCGGGGAGCTGTTTTTT.

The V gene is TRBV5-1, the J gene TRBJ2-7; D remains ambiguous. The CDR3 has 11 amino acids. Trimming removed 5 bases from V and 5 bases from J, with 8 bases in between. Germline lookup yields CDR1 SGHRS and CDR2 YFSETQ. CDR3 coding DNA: TGCGCCAGCAGAAGGGCTCACGAGCAGTACTTC. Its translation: CASRRAHEQYF. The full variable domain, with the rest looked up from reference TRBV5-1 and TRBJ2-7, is KAGVTQTPRYLIKTRGQQVTLSCSPISGHRSVSWYQQTPGQGLQFLFEYFSETQRNKGNFPGRFSGRQFSNSRSEMNVSTLELGDSALYLCASRRAHEQYFGPGTRLTVT.

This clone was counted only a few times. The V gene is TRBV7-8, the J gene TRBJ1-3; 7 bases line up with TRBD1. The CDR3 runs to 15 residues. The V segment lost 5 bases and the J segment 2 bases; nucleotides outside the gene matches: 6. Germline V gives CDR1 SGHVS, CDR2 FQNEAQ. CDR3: CASSVHRGTGNTIYF. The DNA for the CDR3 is TGTGCCAGCAGCGTCCACAGGGGAACTGGAAACACCATATATTTT.

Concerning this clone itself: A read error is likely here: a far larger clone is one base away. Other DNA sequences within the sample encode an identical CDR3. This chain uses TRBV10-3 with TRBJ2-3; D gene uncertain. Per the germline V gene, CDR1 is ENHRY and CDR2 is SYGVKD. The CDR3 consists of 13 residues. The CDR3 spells CAISDTDTDTQYF. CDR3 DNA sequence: TGTGCCATCAGTGACACCGACACAGATACGCAATATTTT.

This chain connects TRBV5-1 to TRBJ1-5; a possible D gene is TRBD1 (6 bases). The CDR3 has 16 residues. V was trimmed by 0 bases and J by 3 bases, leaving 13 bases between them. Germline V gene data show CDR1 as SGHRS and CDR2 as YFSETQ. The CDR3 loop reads CASSLGGASPNQPQHF. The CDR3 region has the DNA TGCGCCAGCAGCTTGGGGGGGGCCAGTCCCAATCAGCCCCAGCATTTT.